This section outlines one T cell receptor beta chain sequence together with its context. Germline V gene lookup returns CDR1 SGDLS and CDR2 YYNGEE. V was trimmed by 1 base and J by 4 bases, leaving 9 bases between them. This CDR3 comprises 14 residues. This record belongs to a study of blood T cell repertoires in COVID-19. Authors' analysis steps: Quantification of nucleated cells was approximated via reference gene primer amplification. Profiled with immunoSEQ multiplex PCR; TCRdb holds only in-frame clones, not every one. V and J calls and clone size come straight from that table; D and trimming were deduced from the DNA. Of about 380,000 clones listed, approximately 81% are singletons.

This TCR was recovered from a woman aged 18-29 years with acute or convalescent COVID-19. Sequenced material: peripheral blood. The V and J genes are TRBV9 and TRBJ1-3; D is perhaps TRBD1 (6 bases). The CDR3 region has the DNA TGTGCCAGCAGCGTAACAGGGCTCGGAAACACCATATATTTT. This gives the protein CASSVTGLGNTIYF.